The 6 T cell receptor beta chains given below trace back to one sample, sequenced in a study of cytomegalovirus exposure and HLA in healthy donors. 13 Jbeta primers and 60 Vbeta primers were used for the PCR. Assay used: immunoSEQ multiplex PCR; TCRdb lists only in-frame clones, some missing. Seen here are 100,000 to 150,000 clones, approximately 80% observed once, and the top ten hold 4% to 5%. The sequencing input was PBMCs. These receptors were taken from a male donor in good health and CMV-seropositive.

This clone has a single count. The chain employs TRBV5-1 and TRBJ1-5; 9 bases map to TRBD1. CDR3 size: 14 residues. Losses at the gene ends were 4 bases for V and 6 bases for J; bases not matched to a gene: 5. Germline V gene data show CDR1 as SGHRS and CDR2 as YFSETQ. CDR3 in DNA: TGCGCCAGCAGCCCACAGGGGGCGGGTCAGCCCCAGCATTTT. Protein product: CASSPQGAGQPQHF.

The V call is TRBV27, the J call TRBJ2-5; 7 bases fit TRBD1. The CDR3 runs 14 residues. Germline V gene data show CDR1 as MNHEY and CDR2 as SMNVEV (reference sequence). With 5 bases clipped from V and 3 bases from J, the junction kept 6 bases outside the gene matches. CDR3 in DNA: TGTGCCAGCAGTCCGGACAGGCTTAAAGAGACCCAGTACTTC. Translating gives CASSPDRLKETQYF.

The gene calls are TRBV13 and TRBJ1-2; tentatively, D is TRBD1 (6 bases). Trimming left V 5 bases short and J 3 bases short, with 16 bases between. Looked up from germline, CDR1 is PRHDT and CDR2 is FYEKMQ (reference sequence). The CDR3 extends over 15 amino acids. In DNA, the CDR3 is TGTGCCAGCAGCCCAAGGCGGGGGGCAGACTATGGCTACACCTTC. Amino acids: CASSPRRGADYGYTF.

The CDR3 nucleotides are TGTGCCAGCAGCAGGACTAGCGGGAGGTTTGACGAGCAGTACTTC. Its protein product is CASSRTSGRFDEQYF. This chain joins TRBV7-9 and TRBJ2-7; TRBD2 matches 14 bases. The CDR3 is 15 residues long. The germline CDR1 and CDR2 sequences are SEHNR and FQNEAQ (reference sequence). Germline trimming cut 5 bases from V and 5 bases from J; bases unmatched to any gene: 5.

This clone was seen just once. The rearrangement links TRBV6-5 to TRBJ2-7; D remains ambiguous. The V end was cut by 5 bases, the J end by 0 bases, with 11 bases between. This CDR3 spans 14 amino acids. Germline V lookup: CDR1 MNHEY, CDR2 SVGAGI. The CDR3 here is CASSEMAHSYEQYF. CDR3 DNA: TGTGCCAGCAGTGAAATGGCACACTCCTACGAGCAGTACTTC.

This chain uses TRBV5-1 with TRBJ2-1, with 11 bases lining up with TRBD2. This CDR3 is 17 amino acids long. The ends lost 1 base at V and 3 bases at J; junction bases unmatched: 6. Germline V gene data show CDR1 as SGHRS and CDR2 as YFSETQ. The DNA of the CDR3 is TGCGCCAGCAGCTTGACTAGCGGGAGAACAGGCTACAATGAGCAGTTCTTC. Protein sequence: CASSLTSGRTGYNEQFF. Based on the CDR3 plus reference TRBV5-1 and TRBJ2-1, the full variable domain is KAGVTQTPRYLIKTRGQQVTLSCSPISGHRSVSWYQQTPGQGLQFLFEYFSETQRNKGNFPGRFSGRQFSNSRSEMNVSTLELGDSALYLCASSLTSGRTGYNEQFFGPGTRLTVL.